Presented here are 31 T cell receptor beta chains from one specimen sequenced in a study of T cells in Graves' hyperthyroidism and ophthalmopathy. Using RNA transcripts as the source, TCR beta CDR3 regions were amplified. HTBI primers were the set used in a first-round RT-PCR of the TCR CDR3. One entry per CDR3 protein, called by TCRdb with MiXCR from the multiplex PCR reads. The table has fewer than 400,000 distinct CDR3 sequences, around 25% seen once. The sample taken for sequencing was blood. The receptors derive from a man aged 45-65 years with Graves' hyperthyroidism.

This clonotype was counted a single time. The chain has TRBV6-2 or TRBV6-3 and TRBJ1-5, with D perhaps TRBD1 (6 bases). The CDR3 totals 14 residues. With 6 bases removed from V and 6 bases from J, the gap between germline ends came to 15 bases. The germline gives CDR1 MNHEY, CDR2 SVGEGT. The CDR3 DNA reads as TGTGCCAGCAGGGAACAGGGAATGGGTCAGCCCCAGCATTTT. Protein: CASREQGMGQPQHF.

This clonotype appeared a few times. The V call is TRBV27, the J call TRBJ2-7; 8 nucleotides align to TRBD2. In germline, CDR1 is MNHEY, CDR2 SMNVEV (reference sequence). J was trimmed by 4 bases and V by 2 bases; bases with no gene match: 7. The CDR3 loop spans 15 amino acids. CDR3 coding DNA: TGTGCCAGCAGTTTAATTAGCGGGATTTCTTACGAGCAGTACTTC. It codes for CASSLISGISYEQYF.

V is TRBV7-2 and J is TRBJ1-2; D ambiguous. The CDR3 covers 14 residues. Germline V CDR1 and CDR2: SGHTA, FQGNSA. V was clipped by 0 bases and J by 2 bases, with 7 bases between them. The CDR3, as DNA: TGTGCCAGCAGCTTAGCAGTGACCAACTATGGCTACACCTTC. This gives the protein CASSLAVTNYGYTF.

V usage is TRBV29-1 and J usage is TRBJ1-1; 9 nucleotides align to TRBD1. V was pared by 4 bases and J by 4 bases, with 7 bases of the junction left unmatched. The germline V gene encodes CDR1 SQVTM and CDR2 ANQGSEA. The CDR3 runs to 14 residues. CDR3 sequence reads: CSVGGQGVRTEAFF. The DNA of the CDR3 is TGCAGCGTTGGGGGACAGGGCGTCCGCACTGAAGCTTTCTTT.

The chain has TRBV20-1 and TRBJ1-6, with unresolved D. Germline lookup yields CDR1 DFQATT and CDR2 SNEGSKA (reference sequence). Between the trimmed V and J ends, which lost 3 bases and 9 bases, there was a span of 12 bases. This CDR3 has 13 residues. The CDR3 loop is CSARLQDSSPLHF. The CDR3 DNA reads TGCAGTGCTAGGCTCCAGGATTCTTCACCCCTCCACTTT.

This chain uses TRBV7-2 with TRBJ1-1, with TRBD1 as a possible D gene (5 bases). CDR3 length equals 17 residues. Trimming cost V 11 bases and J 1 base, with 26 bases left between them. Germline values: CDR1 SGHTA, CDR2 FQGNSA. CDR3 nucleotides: TGTGCCTTCAAGGGGAACCCGAGTGTAACCAAGAACACTGAAGCTTTCTTT. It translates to CAFKGNPSVTKNTEAFF.

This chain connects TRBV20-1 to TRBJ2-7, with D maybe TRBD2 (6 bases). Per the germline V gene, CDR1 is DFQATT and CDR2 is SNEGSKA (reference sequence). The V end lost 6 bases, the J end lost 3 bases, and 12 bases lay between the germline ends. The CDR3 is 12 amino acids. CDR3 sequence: CSAAMGGYEQYF. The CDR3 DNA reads TGCAGTGCCGCGATGGGGGGCTACGAGCAGTACTTC.

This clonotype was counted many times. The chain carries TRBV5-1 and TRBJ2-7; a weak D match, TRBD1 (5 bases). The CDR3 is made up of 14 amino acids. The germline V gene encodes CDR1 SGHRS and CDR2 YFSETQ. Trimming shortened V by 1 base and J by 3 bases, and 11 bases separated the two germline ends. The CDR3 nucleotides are TGCGCCAGCAGCTTGACTGCAGGGCTCTACGAGCAGTACTTC. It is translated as CASSLTAGLYEQYF.

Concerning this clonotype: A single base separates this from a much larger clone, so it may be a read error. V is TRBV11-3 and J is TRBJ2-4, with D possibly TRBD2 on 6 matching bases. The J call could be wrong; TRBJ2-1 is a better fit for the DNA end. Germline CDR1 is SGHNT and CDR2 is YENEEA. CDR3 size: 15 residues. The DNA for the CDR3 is TGTGCCAGCAGCTTGTTCAGCGGGCTTGGTGGGGATCAGTTCTTC. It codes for CASSLFSGLGGDQFF.

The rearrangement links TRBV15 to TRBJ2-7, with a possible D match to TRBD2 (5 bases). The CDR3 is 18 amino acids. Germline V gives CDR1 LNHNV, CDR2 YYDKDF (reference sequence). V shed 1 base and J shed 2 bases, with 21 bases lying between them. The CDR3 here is CATSRAVNGRTRTYEQYF. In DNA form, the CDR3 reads TGTGCCACCAGCAGAGCAGTAAATGGACGAACTAGAACCTACGAGCAGTACTTC.

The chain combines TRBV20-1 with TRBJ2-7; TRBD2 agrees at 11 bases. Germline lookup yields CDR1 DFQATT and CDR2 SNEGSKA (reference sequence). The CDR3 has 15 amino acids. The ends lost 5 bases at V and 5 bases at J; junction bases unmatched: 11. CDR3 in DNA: TGCAGTGCTTCCCCCCCGGCTAGCGGGAGGAACGAGCAGTACTTC. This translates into CSASPPASGRNEQYF.

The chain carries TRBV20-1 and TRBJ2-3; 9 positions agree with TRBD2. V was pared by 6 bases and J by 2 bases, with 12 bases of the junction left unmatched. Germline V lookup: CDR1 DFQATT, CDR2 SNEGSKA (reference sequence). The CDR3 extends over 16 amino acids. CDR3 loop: CSAPGLAKGFTDTQYF. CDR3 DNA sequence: TGCAGTGCCCCGGGACTAGCCAAAGGGTTCACAGATACGCAGTATTTT.

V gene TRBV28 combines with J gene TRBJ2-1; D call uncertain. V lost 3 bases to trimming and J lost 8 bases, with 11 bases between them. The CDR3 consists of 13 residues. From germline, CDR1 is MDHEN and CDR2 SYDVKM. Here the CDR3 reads CASSFQASYEQFF. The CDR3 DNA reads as TGTGCCAGCAGTTTTCAGGCCTCGTATGAGCAGTTCTTC. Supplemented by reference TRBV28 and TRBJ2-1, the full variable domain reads DVKVTQSSRYLVKRTGEKVFLECVQDMDHENMFWYRQDPGLGLRLIYFSYDVKMKEKGDIPEGYSVSREKKERFSLILESASTNQTSMYLCASSFQASYEQFFGPGTRLTVL.

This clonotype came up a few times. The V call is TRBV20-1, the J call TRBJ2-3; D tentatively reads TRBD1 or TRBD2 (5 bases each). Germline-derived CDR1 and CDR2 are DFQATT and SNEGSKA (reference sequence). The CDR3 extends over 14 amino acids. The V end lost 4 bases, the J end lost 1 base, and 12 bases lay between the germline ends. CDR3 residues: CSATGTPGTDTQYF. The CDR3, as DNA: TGCAGTGCTACCGGGACGCCCGGCACAGATACGCAGTATTTT.

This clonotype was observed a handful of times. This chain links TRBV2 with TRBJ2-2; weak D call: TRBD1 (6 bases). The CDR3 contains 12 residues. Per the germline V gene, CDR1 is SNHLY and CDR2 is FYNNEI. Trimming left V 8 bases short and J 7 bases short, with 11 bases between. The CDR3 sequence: CASRTDGGELFF. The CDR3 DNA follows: TGTGCCAGCCGGACAGACGGCGGGGAGCTGTTTTTT.

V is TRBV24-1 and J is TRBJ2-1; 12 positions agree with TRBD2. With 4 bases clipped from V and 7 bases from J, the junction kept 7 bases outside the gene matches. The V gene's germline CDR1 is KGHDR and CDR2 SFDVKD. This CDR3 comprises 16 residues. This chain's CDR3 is CATSDPGTSGRNEQFF. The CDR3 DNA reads TGTGCCACCAGTGACCCCGGGACTAGCGGGCGAAATGAGCAGTTCTTC.

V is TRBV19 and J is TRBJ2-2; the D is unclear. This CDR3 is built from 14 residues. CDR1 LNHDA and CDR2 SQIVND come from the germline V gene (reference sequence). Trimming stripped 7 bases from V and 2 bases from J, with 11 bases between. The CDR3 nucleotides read TGTGCCAGTAAAGCAGGCCGAAACACCGGGGAGCTGTTTTTT. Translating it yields CASKAGRNTGELFF. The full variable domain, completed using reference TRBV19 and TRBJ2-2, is DGGITQSPKYLFRKEGQNVTLSCEQNLNHDAMYWYRQDPGQGLRLIYYSQIVNDFQKGDIAEGYSVSREKKESFPLTVTSAQKNPTAFYLCASKAGRNTGELFFGEGSRLTVL.

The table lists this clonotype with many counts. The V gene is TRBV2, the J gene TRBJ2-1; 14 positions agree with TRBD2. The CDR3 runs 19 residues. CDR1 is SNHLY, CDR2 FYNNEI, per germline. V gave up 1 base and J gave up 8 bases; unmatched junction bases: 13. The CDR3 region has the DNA TGTGCCAGCAGTGAAGGACTAGCGGGAGGGCCGGATAATTGGTATGAGCAGTTCTTC. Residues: CASSEGLAGGPDNWYEQFF.

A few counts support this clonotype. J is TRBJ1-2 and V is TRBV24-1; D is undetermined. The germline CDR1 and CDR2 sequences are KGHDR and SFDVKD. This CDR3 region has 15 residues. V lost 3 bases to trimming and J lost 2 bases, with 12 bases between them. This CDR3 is CATSDRTGKNYGYTF. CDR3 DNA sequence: TGTGCCACCAGTGATAGGACCGGGAAGAACTATGGCTACACCTTC.

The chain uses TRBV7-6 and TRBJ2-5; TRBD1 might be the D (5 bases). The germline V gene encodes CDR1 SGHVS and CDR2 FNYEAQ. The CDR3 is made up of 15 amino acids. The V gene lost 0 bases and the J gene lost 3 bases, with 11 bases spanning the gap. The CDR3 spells CASSLALGAKETQYF. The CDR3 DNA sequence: TGTGCCAGCAGCTTAGCATTAGGGGCGAAAGAGACCCAGTACTTC.

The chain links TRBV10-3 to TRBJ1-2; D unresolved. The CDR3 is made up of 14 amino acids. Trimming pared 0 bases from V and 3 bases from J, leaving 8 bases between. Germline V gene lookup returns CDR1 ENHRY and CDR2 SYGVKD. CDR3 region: CAISESKGYYGYTF. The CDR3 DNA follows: TGTGCCATCAGTGAGTCGAAGGGTTACTATGGCTACACCTTC.

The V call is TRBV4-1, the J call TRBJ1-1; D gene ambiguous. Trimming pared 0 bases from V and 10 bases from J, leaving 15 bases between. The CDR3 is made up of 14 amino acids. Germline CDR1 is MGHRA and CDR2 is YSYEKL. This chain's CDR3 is CASSQEPVPPGAFF. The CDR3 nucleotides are TGCGCCAGCAGCCAAGAACCGGTTCCCCCCGGAGCTTTCTTT.

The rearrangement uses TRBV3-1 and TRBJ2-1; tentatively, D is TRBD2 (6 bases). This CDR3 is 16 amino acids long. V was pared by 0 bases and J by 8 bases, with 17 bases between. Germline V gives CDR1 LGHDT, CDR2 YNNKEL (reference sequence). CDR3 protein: CASSQDRREGFDEQFF. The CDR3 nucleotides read TGTGCCAGCAGCCAAGATAGGCGGGAAGGTTTCGATGAGCAGTTCTTC.

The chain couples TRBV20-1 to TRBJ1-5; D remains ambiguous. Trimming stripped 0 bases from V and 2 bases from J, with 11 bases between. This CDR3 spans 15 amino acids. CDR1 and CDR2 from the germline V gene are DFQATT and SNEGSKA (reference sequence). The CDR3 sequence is CSARDPLYRNQPQHF. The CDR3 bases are TGCAGTGCTAGAGACCCCTTATATCGCAATCAGCCCCAGCATTTT.

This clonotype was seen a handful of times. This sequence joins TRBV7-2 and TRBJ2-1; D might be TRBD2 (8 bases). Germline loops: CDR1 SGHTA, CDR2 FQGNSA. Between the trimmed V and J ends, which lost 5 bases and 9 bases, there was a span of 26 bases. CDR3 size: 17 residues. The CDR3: CASSPSGTRGRESEQFF. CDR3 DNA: TGTGCCAGCAGCCCCTCCGGGACTAGGGGGCGGGAGTCTGAGCAGTTCTTC.

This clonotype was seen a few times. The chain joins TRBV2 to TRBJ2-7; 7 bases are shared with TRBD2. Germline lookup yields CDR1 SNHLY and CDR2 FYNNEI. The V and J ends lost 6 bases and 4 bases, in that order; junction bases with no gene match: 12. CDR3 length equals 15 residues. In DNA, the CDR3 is TGTGCCAGCAGGAGTGGGAGGGGAAATGGGTACGAGCAGTACTTC. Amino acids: CASRSGRGNGYEQYF.

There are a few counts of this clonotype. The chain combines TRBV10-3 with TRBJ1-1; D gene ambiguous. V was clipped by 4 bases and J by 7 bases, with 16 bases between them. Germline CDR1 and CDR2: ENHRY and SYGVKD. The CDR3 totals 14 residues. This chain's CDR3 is CAISGLGPGGEAFF. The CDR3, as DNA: TGTGCCATCAGTGGCCTAGGCCCGGGAGGTGAAGCTTTCTTT.

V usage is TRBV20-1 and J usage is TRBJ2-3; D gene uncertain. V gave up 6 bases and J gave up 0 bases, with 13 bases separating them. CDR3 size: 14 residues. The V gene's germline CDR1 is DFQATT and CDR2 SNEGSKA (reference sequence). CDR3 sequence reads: CSASGVASTDTQYF. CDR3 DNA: TGCAGTGCCAGTGGGGTTGCTAGCACAGATACGCAGTATTTT.

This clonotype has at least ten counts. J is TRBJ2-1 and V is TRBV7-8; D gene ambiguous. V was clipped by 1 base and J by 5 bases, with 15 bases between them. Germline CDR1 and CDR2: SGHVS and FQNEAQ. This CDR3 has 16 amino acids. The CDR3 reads CASSLVSSTDHNEQFF. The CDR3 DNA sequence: TGTGCCAGCAGCTTAGTCTCGTCAACAGACCACAATGAGCAGTTCTTC.

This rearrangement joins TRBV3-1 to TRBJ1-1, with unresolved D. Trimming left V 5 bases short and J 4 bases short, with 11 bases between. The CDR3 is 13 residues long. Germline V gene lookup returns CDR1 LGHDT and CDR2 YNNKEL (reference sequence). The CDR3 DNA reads TGTGCCAGCAGCTCCCGGGCCATCACTGAAGCTTTCTTT. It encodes CASSSRAITEAFF. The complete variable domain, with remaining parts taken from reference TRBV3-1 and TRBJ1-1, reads DTAVSQTPKYLVTQMGNDKSIKCEQNLGHDTMYWYKQDSKKFLKIMFSYNNKELIINETVPNRFSPKSPDKAHLNLHINSLELGDSAVYFCASSSRAITEAFFGQGTRLTVV.

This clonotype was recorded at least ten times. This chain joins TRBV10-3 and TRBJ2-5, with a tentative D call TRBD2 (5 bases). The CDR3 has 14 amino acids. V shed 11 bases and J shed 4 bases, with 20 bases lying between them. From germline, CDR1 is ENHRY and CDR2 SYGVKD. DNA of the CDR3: TGTGCCGTTCGGAGCGGAGCTACCCTAGAGACCCAGTACTTC. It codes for CAVRSGATLETQYF.